The entry below describes one TCR beta chain. It was with unique molecular identifiers that the TCRbeta library was prepared. TCRdb re-derived calls from the PCR reads in MiXCR, one entry per CDR3 protein. The sample lists hundreds of thousands of distinct CDR3 sequences, under 30% seen once, with about 5% in the top ten. This specimen comes from a study of T-cell reconstitution after alpha-beta-depleted transplantation in children. CDR1 is MNHEY and CDR2 is SVGAGI in the germline V gene. Trimming took 3 bases from V and 2 from J, leaving 25 bases between them. This CDR3 is 19 amino acids long. The chain recombines TRBV6-5 with TRBJ2-5; D tentatively fits TRBD1 or TRBD2 (5 bases each). The sequence derives from a female patient between 2 and 15 years old who had a stem cell transplant for congenital amegakaryocytic thrombocytopenia, so the T cells may come from the graft donor. This material consisted of PBMCs, mostly from graft donor cells, taken 360 days after TCRalphabeta/CD19-depleted stem cell transplant. CDR3 residues: CASSYGVGRQREGQETQYF. The CDR3 nucleotides are TGTGCCAGCAGTTATGGGGTTGGGCGACAGAGAGAGGGACAAGAGACCCAGTACTTC.